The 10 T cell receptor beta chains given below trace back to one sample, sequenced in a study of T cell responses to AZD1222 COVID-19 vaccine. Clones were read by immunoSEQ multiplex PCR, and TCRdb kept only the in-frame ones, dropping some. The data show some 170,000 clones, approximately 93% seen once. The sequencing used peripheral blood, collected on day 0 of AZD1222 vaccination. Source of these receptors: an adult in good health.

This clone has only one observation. The CDR3 loop reads CASVRGEHEKLFF. In nucleotides, the CDR3 is TGTGCCAGCGTCAGGGGGGAACATGAAAAACTGTTTTTT. The V and J genes are TRBV7-9 and TRBJ1-4; 7 bases map to TRBD1. The V gene end was trimmed by 8 bases and the J gene end by 6 bases; junction bases not matched to a gene: 6. CDR1 and CDR2 from the germline V gene are SEHNR and FQNEAQ (reference sequence). The CDR3 contains 13 residues. The whole variable domain, remainder taken from reference TRBV7-9 and TRBJ1-4, is DTGVSQNPRHKITKRGQNVTFRCDPISEHNRLYWYRQTLGQGPEFLTYFQNEAQLEKSRLLSDRFSAERPKGSFSTLEIQRTEQGDSAMYLCASVRGEHEKLFFGSGTQLSVL.

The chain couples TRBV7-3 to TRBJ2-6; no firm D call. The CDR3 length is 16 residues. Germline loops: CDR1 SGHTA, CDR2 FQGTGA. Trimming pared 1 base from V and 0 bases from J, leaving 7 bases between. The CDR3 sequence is CASSLNSGSGANVLTF. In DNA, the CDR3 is TGTGCCAGCAGCTTAAACTCGGGCTCTGGGGCCAACGTCCTGACTTTC. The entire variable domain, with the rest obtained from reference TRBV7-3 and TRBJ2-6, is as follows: GAGVSQTPSNKVTEKGKYVELRCDPISGHTALYWYRQSLGQGPEFLIYFQGTGAADDSGLPNDRFFAVRPEGSVSTLKIQRTERGDSAVYLCASSLNSGSGANVLTFGAGSRLTVL.

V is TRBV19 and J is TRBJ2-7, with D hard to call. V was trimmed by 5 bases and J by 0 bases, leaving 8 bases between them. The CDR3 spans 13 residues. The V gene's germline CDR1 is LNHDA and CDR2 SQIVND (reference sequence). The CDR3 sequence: CASSLTSSYEQYF. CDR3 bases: TGTGCCAGTAGTTTGACGAGCTCCTACGAGCAGTACTTC.

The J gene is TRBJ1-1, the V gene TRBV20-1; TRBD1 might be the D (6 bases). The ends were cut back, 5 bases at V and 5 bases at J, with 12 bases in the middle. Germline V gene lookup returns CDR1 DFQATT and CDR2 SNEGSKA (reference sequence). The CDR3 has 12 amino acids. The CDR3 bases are TGCAGTGCTCGTGGCGACAGGACTGAAGCTTTCTTT. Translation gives CSARGDRTEAFF.

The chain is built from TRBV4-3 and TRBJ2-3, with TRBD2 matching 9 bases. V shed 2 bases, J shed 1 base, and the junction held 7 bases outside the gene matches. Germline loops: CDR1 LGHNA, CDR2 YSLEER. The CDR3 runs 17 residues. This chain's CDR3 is CASSQLISGGRTDTQYF. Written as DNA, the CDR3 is TGCGCCAGCAGCCAATTAATTAGCGGGGGCCGCACAGATACGCAGTATTTT.

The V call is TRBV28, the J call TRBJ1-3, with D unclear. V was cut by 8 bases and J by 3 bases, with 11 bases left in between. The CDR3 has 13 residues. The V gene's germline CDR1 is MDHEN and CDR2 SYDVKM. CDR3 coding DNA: TGTGCCAGCCATAAGGGTATTGGAAACACCATATATTTT. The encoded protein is CASHKGIGNTIYF. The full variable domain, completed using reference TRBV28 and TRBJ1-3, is DVKVTQSSRYLVKRTGEKVFLECVQDMDHENMFWYRQDPGLGLRLIYFSYDVKMKEKGDIPEGYSVSREKKERFSLILESASTNQTSMYLCASHKGIGNTIYFGEGSWLTVV.

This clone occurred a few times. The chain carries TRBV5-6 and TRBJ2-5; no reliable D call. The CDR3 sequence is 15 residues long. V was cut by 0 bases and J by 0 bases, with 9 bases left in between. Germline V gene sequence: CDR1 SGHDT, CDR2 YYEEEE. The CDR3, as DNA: TGTGCCAGCAGCTTGGTGCTGGGGTACCAAGAGACCCAGTACTTC. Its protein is CASSLVLGYQETQYF.

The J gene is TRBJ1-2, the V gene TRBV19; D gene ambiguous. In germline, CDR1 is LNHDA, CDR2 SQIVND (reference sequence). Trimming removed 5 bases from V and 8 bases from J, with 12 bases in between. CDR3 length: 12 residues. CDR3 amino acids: CASSLGLGGYTF. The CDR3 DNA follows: TGTGCCAGTAGTTTGGGTCTAGGAGGCTACACCTTC.

CDR3 in amino acids: CASSPGQSQETQYF. In nucleotides, the CDR3 is TGTGCCAGCAGCCCGGGACAGAGCCAAGAGACCCAGTACTTC. This chain links TRBV28 with TRBJ2-5, with 7 bases that match TRBD1. Germline values: CDR1 MDHEN, CDR2 SYDVKM. The CDR3 totals 14 residues. J lost 1 base, V lost 6 bases, and 5 bases had no gene match.

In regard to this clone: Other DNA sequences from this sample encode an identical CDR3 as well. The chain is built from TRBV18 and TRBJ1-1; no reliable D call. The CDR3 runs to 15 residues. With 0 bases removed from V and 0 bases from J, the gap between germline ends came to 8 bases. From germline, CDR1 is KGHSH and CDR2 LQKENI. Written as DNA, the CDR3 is TGTGCCAGCTCACCACCGGGCGGAGTGAACACTGAAGCTTTCTTT. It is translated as CASSPPGGVNTEAFF.